Below, 12 T cell receptor beta chains from the same sample are listed, as sequenced in a study of shared clonotypes between healthy human individuals. TCRdb's copy holds only in-frame clones and misses some; the assay was immunoSEQ multiplex PCR. This repertoire shows roughly 2.1 million clones, about 93% found once; its top ten account for about 1.8%. Naive-designated CD8 cells lacked CD45RO, were positively enriched for CCR7, and omitted terminally differentiated effector memory CD45RA+ cells. The sequenced sample was naive CD8+ T cells from PBMCs. These receptors all stem from a man in his late teens or twenties in good health. Some clones in this sample may be carry-over from other donors' samples.

A remark on this clone: The sample contains more than one DNA sequence encoding this CDR3. The chain couples TRBV19 to TRBJ2-1; 9 positions match TRBD2. This CDR3 is built from 15 residues. Germline lookup yields CDR1 LNHDA and CDR2 SQIVND (reference sequence). V dropped 3 bases and J dropped 2; count of bases not matched to a gene: 2. CDR3 coding DNA: TGTGCCAGTAGTATTCGACTAGCGGCCTACAATGAGCAGTTCTTC. Its protein product is CASSIRLAAYNEQFF.

The chain recombines TRBV6-1 with TRBJ2-5; 11 bases line up with TRBD2. Per germline, CDR1 MNHNS and CDR2 SASEGT. J was trimmed by 1 base and V by 3 bases; bases with no gene match: 4. The CDR3 is 16 amino acids. The chain's CDR3 is CASSESSGRPQETQYF. The CDR3 nucleotides are TGTGCCAGCAGTGAGTCTAGCGGGAGGCCCCAAGAGACCCAGTACTTC.

The V call is TRBV10-2, the J call TRBJ2-1; 11 nucleotides match TRBD2. This CDR3 spans 15 amino acids. Germline V gene data show CDR1 as WSHSY and CDR2 as SAAADI. With V trimmed by 5 bases and J by 6 bases, 6 bases remained unmatched. CDR3 residues: CASSWGLAAANEQFF. The CDR3 DNA is TGCGCCAGCAGTTGGGGACTAGCGGCTGCCAATGAGCAGTTCTTC.

This clone was recorded only once. This rearrangement joins TRBV5-6 to TRBJ2-7; 9 nucleotides line up with TRBD1. Germline CDR1 and CDR2: SGHDT and YYEEEE. The CDR3 covers 15 residues. With 0 bases clipped from V and 4 bases from J, the junction kept 5 bases outside the gene matches. This CDR3 reads CASSLGGQGMYEQYF. CDR3 bases: TGTGCCAGCAGCTTGGGGGGACAGGGCATGTACGAGCAGTACTTC.

J is TRBJ2-7 and V is TRBV19; D unclear. The CDR3 is 13 amino acids. V was trimmed by 7 bases and J by 0 bases, leaving 10 bases between them. The germline V gene encodes CDR1 LNHDA and CDR2 SQIVND (reference sequence). The DNA of the CDR3 is TGTGCCAGTAAGGGCAGAAGCTCCTACGAGCAGTACTTC. Protein: CASKGRSSYEQYF.

The chain uses TRBV5-1 and TRBJ2-3, with D unresolved. Trimming shortened V by 2 bases and J by 0 bases, and 16 bases separated the two germline ends. The germline V gene encodes CDR1 SGHRS and CDR2 YFSETQ. CDR3 length: 17 residues. The CDR3 bases are TGCGCCAGCAGCTTAAATTCCCAGTTAACTAGCACAGATACGCAGTATTTT. It specifies CASSLNSQLTSTDTQYF.

The table lists this clone with a count of one. The chain has TRBV30 and TRBJ2-7; tentatively, D is TRBD2 (6 bases). The CDR3 is 13 amino acids. V lost 1 base and J lost 2, with 9 bases in between. Germline CDR1 reads GTSNPN; CDR2 reads SVGIG (reference sequence). The CDR3 DNA reads as TGTGCCTGGAGTGAGGGACTCGCCTACGAGCAGTACTTC. Translating it yields CAWSEGLAYEQYF.

The J gene is TRBJ2-7, the V gene TRBV27; D is possibly TRBD1 (5 bases). Germline V gives CDR1 MNHEY, CDR2 SMNVEV (reference sequence). Trimming stripped 6 bases from V and 3 bases from J, with 15 bases between. The CDR3 spans 14 residues. CDR3 in DNA: TGTGCCAGCAGGCTCCGGACACAATTCTACGAGCAGTACTTC. Protein sequence: CASRLRTQFYEQYF.

The chain employs TRBV5-6 and TRBJ1-2; D is unclear. Germline V gene sequence: CDR1 SGHDT, CDR2 YYEEEE. The V end lost 4 bases, the J end lost 4 bases, and 5 bases lay between the germline ends. This CDR3 spans 11 amino acids. CDR3 DNA sequence: TGTGCCAGCAGCGATACCTATGGCTACACCTTC. This translates into CASSDTYGYTF.

This clone is a singleton in its sample. The V and J genes are TRBV13 and TRBJ2-2, with 12 bases aligning to TRBD2. The trim removed 4 bases at V and 6 bases at J, leaving 15 bases unmatched. The CDR3 totals 19 residues. Germline loops: CDR1 PRHDT, CDR2 FYEKMQ (reference sequence). The DNA for the CDR3 is TGTGCCAGCAGCTCAAGCACCCCAGGCGGACTAGCGGGACCCGGGGAGCTGTTTTTT. This gives the protein CASSSSTPGGLAGPGELFF.

With regard to this clone: In the same sample, other DNA sequences code for this CDR3. The rearrangement joins TRBV9 to TRBJ2-7; weak D call: TRBD2 (5 bases). Germline V gene lookup returns CDR1 SGDLS and CDR2 YYNGEE. Trimming shortened V by 0 bases and J by 4 bases, and 11 bases separated the two germline ends. This CDR3 contains 14 residues. The CDR3 here is CASSVEDSGYEQYF. DNA for the CDR3: TGTGCCAGCAGCGTAGAGGACTCGGGGTACGAGCAGTACTTC.

This clone is a singleton in its sample. The V call is TRBV25-1, the J call TRBJ2-3; 9 bases agree with TRBD2. The CDR3 spans 18 residues. V shed 1 base and J 0 bases; nucleotides not matched to a gene: 8. Germline CDR1 is MGHDK and CDR2 is SYGVNS. The CDR3 region is CASSEFSSGGGSTDTQYF. The CDR3 region has the DNA TGTGCCAGCAGTGAATTTAGTAGCGGGGGAGGGAGCACAGATACGCAGTATTTT. Supplemented by reference TRBV25-1 and TRBJ2-3, the full variable domain reads EADIYQTPRYLVIGTGKKITLECSQTMGHDKMYWYQQDPGMELHLIHYSYGVNSTEKGDLSSESTVSRIRTEHFPLTLESARPSHTSQYLCASSEFSSGGGSTDTQYFGPGTRLTVL.